This TCR beta chain is drawn from a study of blood T cell repertoires in COVID-19 (dated by TCRdb to 2020 to 2022). Looking at the study overall: The collaborator samples originated in the United States, Italy and Spain and spanned the acute and convalescent phases of COVID-19. The material from the prospective study consisted of cDNA or gDNA derived from T cells, B-cell-depleted T cells, or PBMCs. The dataset comprised deeply sampled blood TCRbeta repertoires from subjects exposed to, actively infected with, or recovered from COVID-19. The repertoires were released in a freely available public database intended as a resource for research on the immune response to SARS-CoV-2. Samples were obtained from the ongoing ImmuneRACE study (first 160 participants) and from 1,000 to 1,500 subjects provided by 6 global collaborators. A de-identified subject ID, COVID-19 status, age in years and sex were almost always included in the sample metadata. Where available, HLA class I and class II types were obtained from metadata supplied by the sample provider rather than from assay-based typing. Study-wide conclusions, independent of this receptor: The quantity of clinical and demographic metadata differed by source and by participant and was supplied without curation.

Whole blood was collected in K2EDTA tubes by collaborating institutions according to the institutions' own protocols. For TCRbeta analysis, collaborators shipped samples in one of three forms: frozen whole blood, isolated PBMCs, or DNA extracted from either of those sample types. TCRbeta CDR3 regions were amplified from genomic DNA using the immunoSEQ Assay, a bias-controlled multiplex PCR. As for how the authors treated the data: The number of nucleated cells in each sample was estimated by amplification of reference gene primers within the assay. To quantify the absolute abundance of each unique TCRbeta CDR3 rearrangement, sequence reads were collapsed and filtered. Productive Simpson clonality was computed per sample as the square root of Simpson's diversity index over productive rearrangements. TCRdb retrieved this table from immuneACCESS and kept in-frame rearrangements only. Not all clones are present; in checked studies, unresolved V genes account for under half, and no reason is known for the remainder. The V and J calls and clone size are taken from that table; D and trimming were inferred from the DNA. Within this sample are a few hundred thousand clones, with around 82% of them counted one time only. The ten biggest clones cover roughly 3.1% of the sample.

This clone has only one observation. What this receptor recognizes is not known. One base away there is no much larger clone; base qualities are not given. CDR1 MNHEY and CDR2 SMNVEV are derived from the germline V gene (reference sequence). Deletion took 0 bases off V and 7 bases off J, with a span of 3 bases between the germline ends. The CDR3 has 12 amino acids, counting the end cysteine and phenylalanine. Left in the record is the CDR3 DNA by itself, 36 bases read in frame from the first base. The sequenced sample was peripheral blood. The TCR was taken from a young woman with acute or convalescent COVID-19. The chain is made from TRBV27 and TRBJ2-2, with the D segment identity uncertain. The CDR3 amino acid sequence is: CASSLSLGELFF. The DNA sequence follows: TGTGCCAGCAGTTTATCCCTCGGGGAGCTGTTTTTT.